These 27 T cell receptor beta chains originate from one sample sequenced in a study of blood T cell repertoires in COVID-19. Using immunoSEQ multiplex PCR, the repertoire was profiled, and TCRdb retains in-frame clones only, with some absent. Of hundreds of thousands of clones in the sample, 85% were seen once. Sequencing was done on a sample of PBMCs or T cells enriched from blood (not recorded which). These TCRs come from a woman aged 45-65 years who had recovered from COVID-19.

This rearrangement joins TRBV19 to TRBJ2-1; TRBD1 matches 11 bases. The junction had 6 bases not matched to a gene; V was cut back by 7 bases and J by 4 bases. CDR1 and CDR2 (germline): LNHDA, SQIVND (reference sequence). This CDR3 is 15 amino acids long. In DNA, the CDR3 is TGTGCCAGTACCCCGGGACAGGGGGGGTACAATGAGCAGTTCTTC. This sequence encodes CASTPGQGGYNEQFF.

Only a few counts were recorded for this clone. The chain recombines TRBV11-2 with TRBJ1-1, with D possibly matching TRBD1 (6 bases). This CDR3 has 15 residues. CDR1 is SGHAT, CDR2 FQNNGV, per germline. V was clipped by 4 bases and J by 3 bases, with 15 bases between them. In DNA, the CDR3 is TGTGCCAGCAGCTCTTACCGGGACATAGACACTGAAGCTTTCTTT. It translates to CASSSYRDIDTEAFF.

Concerning this clone itself: The germline gene is not matched at one end of the junction; a read error may be the cause. This sequence joins TRBV30 and TRBJ1-4; 9 nucleotides line up with TRBD1. Germline V lookup: CDR1 GTSNPN, CDR2 SVGIG (reference sequence). The CDR3 has 14 residues. The CDR3 DNA is TGTGCCTGGGCGAGGGGACAGGGTAATGTAAAACTGTTTTTT. It codes for CAWARGQGNVKLFF. Full variable domain (remainder filled in from reference TRBV30 and TRBJ1-4): SQTIHQWPATLVQPVGSPLSLECTVEGTSNPNLYWYRQAAGRGLQLLFYSVGIGQISSEVPQNLSASRPQDRQFILSSKKLLLSDSGFYLCAWARGQGNVKLFFGSGTQLSVL.

The V and J genes are TRBV29-1 and TRBJ2-2, with 7 bases lining up with TRBD1. The CDR3 runs 14 residues. Germline values: CDR1 SQVTM, CDR2 ANQGSEA. Trimming cost V 4 bases and J 2 bases; bases outside gene matches: 4. The CDR3 DNA reads as TGCAGCGTTGTCGGGACAGCTAACACCGGGGAGCTGTTTTTT. It translates to CSVVGTANTGELFF.

The chain uses TRBV19 and TRBJ2-2; 11 nucleotides line up with TRBD2. V was clipped by 7 bases and J by 1 base; unmatched bases: 8. CDR3 length: 17 residues. CDR1 is LNHDA, CDR2 SQIVND, per germline (reference sequence). CDR3 DNA: TGTGCCAGTATAGACGCTAGCGGGAGGATGAACACCGGGGAGCTGTTTTTT. Translated, it gives CASIDASGRMNTGELFF.

The chain carries TRBV6-5 and TRBJ1-1, with D perhaps TRBD1 (5 bases). Trimming took 9 bases from V and 1 from J, leaving 12 bases between them. Germline V gives CDR1 MNHEY, CDR2 SVGAGI. The CDR3 covers 13 residues. CDR3: CASKTVTNTEAFF. Here the CDR3 DNA reads TGTGCCAGTAAGACAGTTACGAACACTGAAGCTTTCTTT.

A remark on this clone: Distinct nucleotide sequences in the sample also encode this CDR3. This CDR3 reads CASSPGGTGNTIYF. For the CDR3, the DNA is TGTGCCAGCAGCCCCGGGGGAACTGGAAACACCATATATTTT. The chain combines TRBV7-2 with TRBJ1-3, with D perhaps TRBD1 (5 bases). Trimming cost V 5 bases and J 2 bases, with 10 bases left between them. The germline V gene has CDR1 SGHTA and CDR2 FQGNSA. This CDR3 is built from 14 residues.

Only a few counts were recorded for this clone. The chain carries TRBV12-3 or TRBV12-4 and TRBJ2-7; D not certain. The CDR3 has 13 amino acids. The ends were cut back, 2 bases at V and 3 bases at J, with 8 bases in the middle. The CDR3 DNA sequence: TGTGCCAGCAGTTTAAACCCCAGCTACGAGCAGTACTTC. Encoded protein: CASSLNPSYEQYF.

V usage is TRBV19 and J usage is TRBJ1-5, with 9 bases identical to TRBD1. The CDR3 spans 15 residues. Trimming cost V 5 bases and J 7 bases; bases outside gene matches: 9. The germline V gene has CDR1 LNHDA and CDR2 SQIVND (reference sequence). This CDR3 is CASSPMAQGAQPQHF. CDR3 DNA: TGTGCCAGTAGTCCGATGGCACAGGGGGCCCAGCCCCAGCATTTT.

The chain links TRBV10-3 to TRBJ2-1; maybe TRBD2 (6 bases). V was trimmed by 10 bases and J by 5 bases, leaving 18 bases between them. The CDR3 has 14 amino acids. Germline CDR1 ENHRY, CDR2 SYGVKD. This CDR3 reads CATNLAQTNNEQFF. CDR3 DNA sequence: TGTGCCACGAATCTAGCGCAGACTAACAATGAGCAGTTCTTC.

This chain uses TRBV20-1 with TRBJ2-1; D not resolved. V dropped 4 bases and J dropped 8 bases, with 9 bases sitting between them. The germline V gene has CDR1 DFQATT and CDR2 SNEGSKA (reference sequence). The CDR3 is made up of 11 amino acids. The CDR3 bases are TGCAGTGCTATGCCAGAGGATGAGCAGTTCTTC. It is translated as CSAMPEDEQFF.

The chain joins TRBV7-9 to TRBJ2-3, with D possibly being TRBD2 (6 bases). The germline V and J ends were trimmed by 3 bases and 3 bases, with 16 bases remaining between them. Germline V lookup: CDR1 SEHNR, CDR2 FQNEAQ (reference sequence). The CDR3 totals 16 residues. The DNA of the CDR3 is TGTGCCAGCAGCTTGTCTTGGGAGGTCGGGACAGATACGCAGTATTTT. This codes for CASSLSWEVGTDTQYF.

The V and J genes are TRBV2 and TRBJ2-5; 12 nucleotides agree with TRBD2. The CDR3 consists of 15 residues. V lost 4 bases to trimming and J lost 7 bases; unmatched junction nucleotides: 7. Germline assignment: CDR1 SNHLY and CDR2 FYNNEI. The CDR3 DNA reads TGTGCCAGCAGTGGGAGGACTAGCGGGGTGTCGACCCAGTACTTC. Translation: CASSGRTSGVSTQYF.

This chain joins TRBV3-1 (or the pseudogene TRBV3-2) and TRBJ1-5; a weak D match, TRBD1 (6 bases). Germline CDR1 LGHDT, CDR2 YNNKEL (reference sequence). The CDR3 runs 14 residues. V was clipped by 3 bases and J by 7 bases, with 13 bases between them. The CDR3 region has the DNA TGTGCCAGCAGCCAGGACAGTATTGGGCAGCCCCAGCATTTT. It specifies CASSQDSIGQPQHF.

This rearrangement joins TRBV12-3 or TRBV12-4 to TRBJ2-3; the D is unclear. The CDR3 is 12 residues long. V was cut by 4 bases and J by 3 bases, with 5 bases left in between. The DNA of the CDR3 is TGTGCCAGCAGTTACAGTACAGATACGCAGTATTTT. Residues: CASSYSTDTQYF.

This clone was counted at least ten times. V is TRBV7-6 and J is TRBJ2-3, with TRBD2 matching 7 bases. The germline V gene encodes CDR1 SGHVS and CDR2 FNYEAQ. V gave up 0 bases and J gave up 2 bases; unmatched junction bases: 14. The CDR3 contains 19 residues. The CDR3 DNA follows: TGTGCCAGCAGCTTAGCGCGGGACTTTGGCGGGAGTTACACAGATACGCAGTATTTT. Translation gives CASSLARDFGGSYTDTQYF.

The CDR3 DNA is TGCGCCAGCAGCTTGTACACACCAGATGGCTACACCTTC. Translating it yields CASSLYTPDGYTF. The chain has TRBV5-1 and TRBJ1-2; D not resolved. CDR3 size: 13 residues. V lost 1 base, J lost 6 bases, and 10 bases lay in between. Germline CDR1 is SGHRS and CDR2 is YFSETQ.

The J gene is TRBJ2-1, the V gene TRBV30; 9 bases line up with TRBD1. Per germline, CDR1 GTSNPN and CDR2 SVGIG (reference sequence). V lost 1 base, J lost 7 bases, and 8 bases stayed unmatched. The CDR3 spans 15 residues. CDR3 DNA sequence: TGTGCCTGGAGTGATTTAGGACAGGGGCGGAATGAGCAGTTCTTC. Its translation: CAWSDLGQGRNEQFF.

The genes are TRBV10-2 and TRBJ1-1; maybe TRBD1 (5 bases). Germline CDR1 and CDR2: WSHSY and SAAADI. This CDR3 region has 14 residues. Trimming took 4 bases from V and 4 from J, leaving 13 bases between them. CDR3 loop: CASSGVQGSTEAFF. CDR3 nucleotide sequence: TGCGCCAGCAGTGGTGTGCAGGGAAGCACTGAAGCTTTCTTT.

V usage is TRBV30 and J usage is TRBJ1-1; D possibly corresponds to TRBD1 (5 bases). The V gene lost 3 bases and the J gene lost 1 base, with 21 bases spanning the gap. The CDR3 runs to 17 residues. In germline, CDR1 is GTSNPN, CDR2 SVGIG (reference sequence). Here the CDR3 DNA reads TGTGCCTGGAGGCCCTTGCCCCCAGGGAGGGGGAACACTGAAGCTTTCTTT. Its translation is CAWRPLPPGRGNTEAFF.

J is TRBJ1-2 and V is TRBV7-9; D gene uncertain. The CDR3 spans 13 residues. V lost 5 bases and J lost 5, with 12 bases in between. The germline CDR1 and CDR2 sequences are SEHNR and FQNEAQ (reference sequence). Here the CDR3 reads CASSAFPQYGYTF. The CDR3 DNA reads TGTGCCAGCAGCGCCTTCCCCCAGTATGGCTACACCTTC.

The rearrangement joins TRBV28 to TRBJ1-5; tentative D call: TRBD1 (5 bases). The germline V and J ends were trimmed by 4 bases and 0 bases, with 10 bases remaining between them. Germline V gives CDR1 MDHEN, CDR2 SYDVKM. This CDR3 comprises 15 residues. The CDR3 sequence is CASSSTGDSNQPQHF. The CDR3 DNA follows: TGTGCCAGCAGTTCCACGGGGGATAGCAATCAGCCCCAGCATTTT.

CDR3: CASAPVSSYNSPLHF. The CDR3 coding sequence is TGTGCCAGCGCCCCTGTGAGCTCCTATAATTCACCCCTCCACTTT. The chain couples TRBV7-2 to TRBJ1-6; unclear D gene. The germline gives CDR1 SGHTA, CDR2 FQGNSA. This CDR3 has 15 residues. The ends were cut back, 8 bases at V and 0 bases at J, with 11 bases in the middle. Variable domain in full (rest from reference TRBV7-2 and TRBJ1-6): GAGVSQSPSNKVTEKGKDVELRCDPISGHTALYWYRQSLGQGLEFLIYFQGNSAPDKSGLPSDRFSAERTGGSVSTLTIQRTQQEDSAVYLCASAPVSSYNSPLHFGNGTRLTVT.

J is TRBJ1-5 and V is TRBV28, with TRBD1 matching 7 bases. The CDR3 totals 14 residues. V shed 10 bases, J shed 5 bases, and the junction held 11 bases outside the gene matches. From germline, CDR1 is MDHEN and CDR2 SYDVKM. The CDR3 spells CAIGAGGLHQPQHF. The CDR3 DNA follows: TGTGCCATCGGGGCAGGGGGATTGCATCAGCCCCAGCATTTT.

In its sample, this clone was seen once. The chain is built from TRBV4-1 and TRBJ2-7; 7 bases fit TRBD2. Germline loops: CDR1 MGHRA, CDR2 YSYEKL. CDR3 size: 16 residues. V trimming: 3 bases; J trimming: 0 bases; junction bases outside the gene matches: 8. In nucleotides, the CDR3 is TGCGCCAGCAGCCAGGGCGGGGGAACCCTCTCCTACGAGCAGTACTTC. Protein: CASSQGGGTLSYEQYF.

The genes are TRBV30 and TRBJ2-3; tentative D call: TRBD1 (6 bases). This CDR3 contains 14 residues. Deletions cut 0 bases from V and 2 bases from J, with 9 bases between. Germline V lookup: CDR1 GTSNPN, CDR2 SVGIG (reference sequence). CDR3 sequence: CAWSVRTATDTQYF. The CDR3 region has the DNA TGTGCCTGGAGTGTAAGGACAGCCACAGATACGCAGTATTTT.

V and J are TRBV4-2 and TRBJ1-2; TRBD1 might be the D (6 bases). The V gene lost 0 bases and the J gene lost 4 bases, with 18 bases spanning the gap. This CDR3 region has 17 residues. The germline CDR1 and CDR2 sequences are LGHNA and YNFKEQ. CDR3 residues: CASSQEIGPGASYGYTF. The CDR3 region has the DNA TGTGCCAGCAGCCAAGAGATAGGGCCAGGGGCTTCCTATGGCTACACCTTC.